This T cell receptor beta chain is drawn from a study of blood T cell repertoires in COVID-19. Trimming took 7 bases from V and 6 from J, leaving 9 bases between them. The CDR3 has 12 residues. Germline values: CDR1 SSHAT, CDR2 FNYEAQ (reference sequence). The data were produced by immunoSEQ multiplex PCR, yet TCRdb's version contains in-frame clones alone and is incomplete. Among 90,000 or so clones listed, 75% to 90% were seen once. The chain carries TRBV7-7 and TRBJ2-2; D gene unclear. What was sequenced was peripheral blood. This TCR was recovered from a man aged 55-75 years with acute or convalescent COVID-19. The CDR3 DNA is TGTGCCAGCACCCCGCTACCCGGGGAGCTGTTTTTT. Translated, it gives CASTPLPGELFF. The complete variable domain, with remaining parts taken from reference TRBV7-7 and TRBJ2-2, reads GAGVSQSPRYKVTKRGQDVTLRCDPISSHATLYWYQQALGQGPEFLTYFNYEAQPDKSGLPSDRFSAERPEGSISTLTIQRTEQRDSAMYRCASTPLPGELFFGEGSRLTVL.